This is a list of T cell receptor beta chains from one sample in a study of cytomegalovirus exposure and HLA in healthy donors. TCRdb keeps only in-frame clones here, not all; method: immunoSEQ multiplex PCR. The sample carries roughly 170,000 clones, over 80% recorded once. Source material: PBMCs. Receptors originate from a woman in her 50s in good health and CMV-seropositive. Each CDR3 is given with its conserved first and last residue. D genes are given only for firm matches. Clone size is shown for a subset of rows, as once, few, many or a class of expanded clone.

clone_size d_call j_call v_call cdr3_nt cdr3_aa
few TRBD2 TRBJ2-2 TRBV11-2 TGTGCCAGCAGCTTGGGACTAGCGGAAACCGGGGAGCTGTTTTTT CASSLGLAETGELFF
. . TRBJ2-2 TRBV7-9 TGTGCCAGCAGCCCTGGAGTCGGGAGCGGGGAGCTGTTTTTT CASSPGVGSGELFF
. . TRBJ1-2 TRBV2 TGTGCCAGCTGGGAGACGAGGCGAGGCTATGGCTACACCTTC CASWETRRGYGYTF
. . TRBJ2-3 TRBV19 TGTGCCAGTAGTATATGGGGAGGAGGGCTCACAGATACGCAGTATTTT CASSIWGGGLTDTQYF
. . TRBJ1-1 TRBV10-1 TGCGCCAGCAGTGAGGCGGACACTGAAGCTTTCTTT CASSEADTEAFF
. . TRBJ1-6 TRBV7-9 TGTGCCAGCAGCTTAGAGGTTAGTGGAGCGCCCCTCCACTTT CASSLEVSGAPLHF
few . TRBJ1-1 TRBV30 TGTGCCTGGAGTGTAAGGACAGCTGAAGCTTTCTTT CAWSVRTAEAFF
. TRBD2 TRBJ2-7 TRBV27 TGTGCCAGCAGCCTTACGGGGGGACGGATAGTATCCTACGAGCAGTACTTC CASSLTGGRIVSYEQYF
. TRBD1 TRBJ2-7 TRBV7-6 TGTGCCAGCAGCTTTACAGGGGCCGAGCAGTACTTC CASSFTGAEQYF
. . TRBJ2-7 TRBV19 TGTGCCAGTAGCCTAGACGTTGACTACGAGCAGTACTTC CASSLDVDYEQYF
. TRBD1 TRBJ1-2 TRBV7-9 TGTGCCAGCAGCTCCTCAACAGGGGGCTACTATGGCTACACCTTC CASSSSTGGYYGYTF
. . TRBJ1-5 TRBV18 TGTGCCAGCTCCCCGGGGGGGGATCAGCCCCAGCATTTT CASSPGGDQPQHF
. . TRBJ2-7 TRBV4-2 TGTGCCAGCAGCCCCGGAGGTAGCGGCTCCTACGAGCAGTACTTC CASSPGGSGSYEQYF
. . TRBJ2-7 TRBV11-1 TGTGCCAGCAGCTTACCTCCGTCAGACGAGCAGTACTTC CASSLPPSDEQYF
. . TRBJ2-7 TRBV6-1 TGTGCCAGCAGTGAATGGGGGGACAGCCTCTACGAGCAGTACTTC CASSEWGDSLYEQYF
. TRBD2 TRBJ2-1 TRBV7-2 TGTGCCAGCAGCTTAATTGGGACTAGCGGATTCAATGAGCAGTTCTTC CASSLIGTSGFNEQFF
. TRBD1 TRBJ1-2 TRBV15 TGTGCCACCAGCAGACCTCGACAGGGGGCACGGGGCTACACCTTC CATSRPRQGARGYTF
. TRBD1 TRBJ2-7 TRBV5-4 TGTGCCAGCAGCCGACAGGGGGCCTACGAGCAGTACTTC CASSRQGAYEQYF
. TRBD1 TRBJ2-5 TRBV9 TGTGCCAGCAGCGTAGGGACAGGGTGGCAAGAGACCCAGTACTTC CASSVGTGWQETQYF
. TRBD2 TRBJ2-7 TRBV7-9 TGTTCCAGCAGCCCCTGGACTAGCGGGAGGGCGCTTCCCTACGAGCAGTACTTC CSSSPWTSGRALPYEQYF
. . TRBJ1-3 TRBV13 TGTGCCAGCAGCCGAAGGGACACTTCGTTCTCTGGAAACACCATATATTTT CASSRRDTSFSGNTIYF
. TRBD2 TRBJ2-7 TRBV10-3 TGTGCCATCAGTGGATTGAAGACTAGCGGAGGACACGAGCAGTACTTC CAISGLKTSGGHEQYF
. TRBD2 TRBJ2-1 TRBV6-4 TGTGCCAGCAGTGTAGCGGGAGAAGGCAATGAGCAGTTCTTC CASSVAGEGNEQFF
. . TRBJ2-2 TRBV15 TGTGCCACCAGCAGAGATGGGGCTTCCACCGGGGAGCTGTTTTTT CATSRDGASTGELFF
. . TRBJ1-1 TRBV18 TGTGCCAGCTCACCAGGGGGGGCCCTGAACACTGAAGCTTTCTTT CASSPGGALNTEAFF
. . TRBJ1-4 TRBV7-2 TGTGCCAGCAGCTTAGGAGCAGGGTCCCACCCTAATGAAAAACTGTTTTTT CASSLGAGSHPNEKLFF
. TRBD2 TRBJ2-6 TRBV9 TGTGCCAGCAGCGTAGGCCCCAGCGGGAGATCTGGGGCCAACGTCCTGACTTTC CASSVGPSGRSGANVLTF
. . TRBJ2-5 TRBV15 TGTGCCACCAGCCTAGGGGCAGAAGAGACCCAGTACTTC CATSLGAEETQYF
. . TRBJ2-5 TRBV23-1 TGCGCCAGCAGTCATCCCATTCGGGAGACCCAGTACTTC CASSHPIRETQYF
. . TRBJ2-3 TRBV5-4 TGTGCCAGCACGGGGGTTGGGGCAGATACGCAGTATTTT CASTGVGADTQYF
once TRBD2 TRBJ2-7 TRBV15 TGTGCCACCAGCAGACCTGATACCGGGACTAGAACCTACGAGCAGTACTTC CATSRPDTGTRTYEQYF
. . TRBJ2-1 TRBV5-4 TGTGCCAGCAGCTGGGACTTTTCCTCAGATGAGCAGTTCTTC CASSWDFSSDEQFF
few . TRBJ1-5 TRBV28 TGTGCCAGCAGCCGGGGGAGTACGCCCCAGCATTTT CASSRGSTPQHF
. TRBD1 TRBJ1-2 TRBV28 TGTGCCAGCAGTTCAGGGACAGGGTCAGGGGGCTACACCTTC CASSSGTGSGGYTF
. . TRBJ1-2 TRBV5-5 TGTGCCAGCAGTGGCAGGGTTTTCTATGGCTACACCTTC CASSGRVFYGYTF
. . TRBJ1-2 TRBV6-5 TGTGCCAGCAGTACTGGGGGGTACGGCTACACCTTC CASSTGGYGYTF
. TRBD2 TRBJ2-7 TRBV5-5 TGTGCCAGCAGCTTGAGACCTAGCGGGAGTATTTACGAGCAGTACTTC CASSLRPSGSIYEQYF
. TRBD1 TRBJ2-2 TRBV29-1 TGCAGCGCCACAGGGGCCATCAACACCGGGGAGCTGTTTTTT CSATGAINTGELFF
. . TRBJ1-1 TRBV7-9 TGTGCCAGCAGCCCCGGGATGACTGAAGCTTTCTTT CASSPGMTEAFF
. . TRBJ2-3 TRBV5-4 TGTGCCAGCAGCCAAGGGGCAGATACGCAGTATTTT CASSQGADTQYF
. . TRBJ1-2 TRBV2 TGTGCCAGCAGAGAGACAGGCCATGGCTACACCTTC CASRETGHGYTF
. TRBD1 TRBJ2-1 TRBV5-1 TGCGCCAGCAGCCTCGGGACAGACAACAATGAGCAGTTCTTC CASSLGTDNNEQFF
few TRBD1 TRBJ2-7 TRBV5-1 TGCGCCAGCAGCCTGGGGGGGACAGGGTGGAACGAGCAGTACTTC CASSLGGTGWNEQYF
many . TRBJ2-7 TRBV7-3 TGTGCCAGCAGCTTAAACGGGGGAAGTCTCTACGAGCAGTACTTC CASSLNGGSLYEQYF
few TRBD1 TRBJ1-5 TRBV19 TGTGCCACGCAGGGGGCAGGAGGCAATCAGCCCCAGCATTTT CATQGAGGNQPQHF
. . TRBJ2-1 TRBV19 TGTGCCAGTAGTATCGGTAGCTCCTACAATGAGCAGTTCTTC CASSIGSSYNEQFF
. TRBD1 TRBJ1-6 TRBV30 TGTGCCTGGATTCGGGACAGCGGTAATTCACCCCTCCACTTT CAWIRDSGNSPLHF
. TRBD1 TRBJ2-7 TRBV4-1 TGCGCCAGCAGCCGGGGACAGGGGTTTTCCTACGAGCAGTACTTC CASSRGQGFSYEQYF
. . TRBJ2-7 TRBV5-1 TGCGCCAGCAGCTTCTTTCTAGTCGACGGTTCCTACGAGCAGTACTTC CASSFFLVDGSYEQYF
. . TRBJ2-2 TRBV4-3 TGCGCCAGCAGCCAAGATACGGACACCGGGGAGCTGTTTTTT CASSQDTDTGELFF
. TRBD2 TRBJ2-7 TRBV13 TGTGCCAGCAGCTTAGAGGCTAGCGGGTACGAGCAGTACTTC CASSLEASGYEQYF
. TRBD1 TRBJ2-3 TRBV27 TGTGCCAGCACCAGTGGGACAGGGGTTTCGCAGTATTTT CASTSGTGVSQYF
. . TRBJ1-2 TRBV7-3 TGTGCCAGCAGCTTATCCTTTGCCACAGGGTCGGAAGGTGGCTACACCTTC CASSLSFATGSEGGYTF
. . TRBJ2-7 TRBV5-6 TGTGCCAGTAGCCCTTGGTGGGGGGGCGGGGCCTACGAGCAGTACTTC CASSPWWGGGAYEQYF
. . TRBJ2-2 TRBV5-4 TGTGCCAGCAGCTTGGTCGGACTAATGGGGATCGGGGAGCTGTTTTTT CASSLVGLMGIGELFF
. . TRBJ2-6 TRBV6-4 TGTGCCAGCAGTGACGGGCCAAGTTCCATCTCTGGGGCCAACGTCCTGACTTTC CASSDGPSSISGANVLTF
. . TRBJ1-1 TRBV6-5 TGTGCCAGCAGGCGCTCGGACAGTCTTGAAGCTTTCTTT CASRRSDSLEAFF
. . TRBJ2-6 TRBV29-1 TGCAGCGTTCTCGTCTATGAAGCTGGGGCCAACGTCCTGACTTTC CSVLVYEAGANVLTF
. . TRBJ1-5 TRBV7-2 TGTGCCAGCAGCTCAGGCTTGGGCAATCAGCCCCAGCATTTT CASSSGLGNQPQHF
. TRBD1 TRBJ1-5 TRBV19 TGTGCCAGTAGATCCGGGACAGGGGTTCCTAATCAGCCCCAGCATTTT CASRSGTGVPNQPQHF